Detailed here is one T cell receptor beta chain. This specimen belongs to a study of blood T cell repertoires in COVID-19. The overall study: Some COVID-19 samples were acute and others convalescent; all came from the United States, Italy and Spain. Sources were T cells, B-cell-depleted T cells, or PBMCs; the material itself was cDNA or gDNA.

Per the germline V gene, CDR1 is MNHEY and CDR2 is SVGAGI. V dropped 6 bases and J dropped 6 bases, with 14 bases sitting between them. This CDR3 has 13 residues. In the authors' workflow: Estimates of nucleated cell counts were drawn from the amplification of reference gene primers. Some clones are missing from TCRdb's copy, which holds only in-frame ones; the method was immunoSEQ multiplex PCR. V, J and clone size are taken as reported in that table, and D and trimming were inferred from the DNA itself. The table records around 280,000 clones, about 88% of them present only once. The chain recombines TRBV6-5 with TRBJ1-2; D is perhaps TRBD1 (6 bases). This sequence originates from a woman aged 25 to 39 with COVID-19, enrolled during active disease. Sequenced material: peripheral blood. CDR3 sequence: CASSATGLDGYTF. CDR3 DNA sequence: TGTGCCAGCAGCGCAACAGGGTTGGATGGCTACACCTTC.